Presented here are 8 T cell receptor beta chains from one specimen sequenced in a study of blood T cell repertoires in COVID-19. Sequenced by immunoSEQ multiplex PCR; TCRdb stores in-frame clones only, minus some. Of 200,000 to 300,000 clones listed, 85% are singletons. Material: PBMCs or T cells enriched from blood (not recorded which). The source of these receptors is a woman aged 45-60 years with acute COVID-19.

CDR3 nucleotides: TGTGCCAGCAGCAAACAGGACATGAACACTGAAGCTTTCTTT. Translation gives CASSKQDMNTEAFF. This chain connects TRBV7-9 to TRBJ1-1, with D possibly being TRBD1 (5 bases). Germline values: CDR1 SEHNR, CDR2 FQNEAQ (reference sequence). There are 14 residues in the CDR3. The V end was cut by 5 bases, the J end by 0 bases, with 10 bases between.

In this sample, this clone turned up once. The chain links TRBV4-1 to TRBJ1-2; D gene ambiguous. This CDR3 has 14 residues. CDR1 MGHRA and CDR2 YSYEKL come from the germline V gene. Trimming left V 1 base short and J 5 bases short, with 11 bases between. DNA of the CDR3: TGCGCCAGCAGCCAAGTAGAGGCGGTTTATGGCTACACCTTC. The encoded protein is CASSQVEAVYGYTF.

The chain joins TRBV13 to TRBJ1-1; TRBD1 aligns across 8 bases. Germline V gives CDR1 PRHDT, CDR2 FYEKMQ (reference sequence). V shed 3 bases, J shed 4 bases, and the junction held 4 bases outside the gene matches. This CDR3 spans 14 amino acids. The CDR3 sequence: CASSFGQGGTEAFF. Written as DNA, the CDR3 is TGTGCCAGCAGCTTCGGACAGGGAGGCACTGAAGCTTTCTTT.

The chain joins TRBV19 to TRBJ1-2, with 8 nucleotides matching TRBD1. V shed 7 bases, J shed 4 bases, and the junction held 8 bases outside the gene matches. The CDR3 runs 14 residues. Germline lookup yields CDR1 LNHDA and CDR2 SQIVND (reference sequence). The CDR3: CASTRPGQVYGYTF. The CDR3 bases are TGTGCCAGTACTCGACCGGGACAGGTCTATGGCTACACCTTC.

In this sample, this clone turned up a few times. The chain uses TRBV2 and TRBJ2-7; TRBD2 matches at 8 bases. This CDR3 comprises 15 residues. The ends lost 1 base at V and 5 bases at J; junction bases unmatched: 7. Per the germline V gene, CDR1 is SNHLY and CDR2 is FYNNEI. The CDR3 sequence: CASSEEASGSNEQYF. In DNA, the CDR3 is TGTGCCAGCAGTGAAGAGGCTAGCGGGTCGAACGAGCAGTACTTC.

The rearrangement uses TRBV14 and TRBJ1-6; 8 positions agree with TRBD1. Trimming took 3 bases from V and 10 from J; bases not matched to a gene: 8. Germline-derived CDR1 and CDR2 are SGHDN and FVKESK. The CDR3 is 15 amino acids. CDR3 residues: CASSQSTGDRSPLHF. CDR3 sequence (DNA): TGTGCCAGCAGCCAGTCGACAGGGGATCGATCACCCCTCCACTTT.

J is TRBJ2-2 and V is TRBV27; a weak D match, TRBD1 (6 bases). The CDR3 spans 15 residues. Germline-derived CDR1 and CDR2 are MNHEY and SMNVEV (reference sequence). Trimming pared 2 bases from V and 7 bases from J, leaving 14 bases between. The CDR3 DNA is TGTGCCAGCAGTTTAAGGGGTCAAGGGGGCGGGGAGCTGTTTTTT. Residues: CASSLRGQGGGELFF.

The chain couples TRBV5-1 to TRBJ1-2; D not resolved. The germline gives CDR1 SGHRS, CDR2 YFSETQ. This CDR3 contains 15 residues. V was pared by 6 bases and J by 0 bases, with 15 bases between. The CDR3 DNA follows: TGCGCCAGCAACCGAGGAGACGGCGCTAACTATGGCTACACCTTC. Translated, it gives CASNRGDGANYGYTF.